What follows are 30 T cell receptor beta chains derived from one specimen sequenced in a study of shared clonotypes between healthy human individuals. Assay used: immunoSEQ multiplex PCR; TCRdb lists only in-frame clones, some missing. Here the sample spans approximately 2.5 million clones, roughly 93% being singletons. The material sequenced was naive CD4+ T cells from PBMCs. The subset is: CD45RA+ positively selected. These receptors came from a man in his late teens or twenties in good health. Some clones in this sample may be carry-over from other donors' samples.

J is TRBJ2-2 and V is TRBV7-3; D possibly corresponds to TRBD2 (6 bases). From germline, CDR1 is SGHTA and CDR2 FQGTGA. The ends were cut back, 3 bases at V and 4 bases at J, with 9 bases in the middle. CDR3 length: 14 amino acids. CDR3 in amino acids: CASSFISGTGELFF. CDR3 DNA sequence: TGTGCCAGCAGCTTTATTAGCGGCACCGGGGAGCTGTTTTTT. The variable domain in full, with the rest retrieved from reference TRBV7-3 and TRBJ2-2, is GAGVSQTPSNKVTEKGKYVELRCDPISGHTALYWYRQSLGQGPEFLIYFQGTGAADDSGLPNDRFFAVRPEGSVSTLKIQRTERGDSAVYLCASSFISGTGELFFGEGSRLTVL.

V gene TRBV7-9 combines with J gene TRBJ2-1, with 12 bases lining up with TRBD2. Germline loops: CDR1 SEHNR, CDR2 FQNEAQ (reference sequence). The ends lost 5 bases at V and 8 bases at J; junction bases unmatched: 10. CDR3 length equals 16 residues. The CDR3 bases are TGTGCCAGCAGCCCATACCGGACTAGCGGGAACTATGAGCAGTTCTTC. The encoded protein is CASSPYRTSGNYEQFF.

With regard to this clone: The sample has other DNA sequences that encode this CDR3 too. The chain uses TRBV28 and TRBJ2-7; tentative D call: TRBD2 (6 bases). CDR3 length: 12 residues. CDR1 MDHEN and CDR2 SYDVKM come from the germline V gene. Trimming took off 6 bases at V and 2 bases at J, with 8 bases between the two ends. The DNA of the CDR3 is TGTGCCAGCAGAGGAGGGCCCTACGAGCAGTACTTC. Protein: CASRGGPYEQYF. Full variable domain (missing parts from reference TRBV28 and TRBJ2-7): DVKVTQSSRYLVKRTGEKVFLECVQDMDHENMFWYRQDPGLGLRLIYFSYDVKMKEKGDIPEGYSVSREKKERFSLILESASTNQTSMYLCASRGGPYEQYFGPGTRLTVT.

J is TRBJ2-1 and V is TRBV29-1, with TRBD1 as a possible D gene (6 bases). With 6 bases removed from V and 8 bases from J, the gap between germline ends came to 17 bases. In germline, CDR1 is SQVTM, CDR2 ANQGSEA. This CDR3 contains 13 residues. In nucleotides, the CDR3 is TGCAGCGTCCGACAGGTGTTACAGGATGAGCAGTTCTTC. Protein sequence: CSVRQVLQDEQFF.

This rearrangement joins TRBV29-1 to TRBJ2-2; D may be TRBD2 (7 bases). The CDR3 sequence is 15 residues long. V was cut by 7 bases and J by 5 bases, with 20 bases left in between. Germline CDR1 and CDR2: SQVTM and ANQGSEA. CDR3 residues: CSGRSGAGVTGELFF. CDR3 coding DNA: TGCAGCGGCCGCTCGGGGGCGGGAGTGACCGGGGAGCTGTTTTTT.

The genes are TRBV2 and TRBJ1-1, with 8 bases that match TRBD1. Germline V lookup: CDR1 SNHLY, CDR2 FYNNEI. The V gene end was trimmed by 6 bases and the J gene end by 1 base; junction bases not matched to a gene: 7. The CDR3 length is 15 residues. CDR3 in amino acids: CASRAWGTGNTEAFF. The CDR3 DNA sequence: TGTGCCAGCAGGGCTTGGGGGACAGGGAACACTGAAGCTTTCTTT.

The chain uses TRBV30 and TRBJ1-5; D might be TRBD1 (5 bases). V lost 3 bases and J 6 bases, leaving 15 bases between the germline ends. Germline CDR1 and CDR2: GTSNPN and SVGIG (reference sequence). CDR3 length equals 14 residues. CDR3 amino acids: CAWSLGGAGQPQHF. The CDR3 bases are TGTGCCTGGAGCCTGGGAGGGGCGGGTCAGCCCCAGCATTTT.

J is TRBJ2-7 and V is TRBV4-3, with 9 bases identical to TRBD1. Germline-derived CDR1 and CDR2 are LGHNA and YSLEER. The CDR3 is 15 amino acids. The V and J ends lost 0 bases and 5 bases, in that order; junction bases with no gene match: 5. CDR3 sequence (DNA): TGCGCCAGCAGCCAAGATGAGGACAGGGGCCACGAGCAGTACTTC. This sequence encodes CASSQDEDRGHEQYF.

The gene calls are TRBV10-3 and TRBJ2-7; no firm D call. Deletions cut 10 bases from V and 1 base from J, with 14 bases between. CDR3 length: 13 residues. Per the germline V gene, CDR1 is ENHRY and CDR2 is SYGVKD. The CDR3 DNA sequence: TGTGCCACTTCTGGACCGCGATCCTACGAGCAGTACTTC. This encodes CATSGPRSYEQYF.

The chain is built from TRBV6-5 and TRBJ1-1, with 7 bases fitting TRBD1. Trimming at V came to 7 bases and at J to 3 bases, leaving 11 bases not matched to a gene. The germline V gene has CDR1 MNHEY and CDR2 SVGAGI. The CDR3 consists of 15 residues. The CDR3 sequence: CASTSRQGGHTEAFF. In nucleotides, the CDR3 is TGTGCCAGCACCTCCCGACAGGGAGGACACACTGAAGCTTTCTTT.

The rearrangement uses TRBV6-1 and TRBJ1-5, with TRBD1 matching over 7 bases. Germline V gene sequence: CDR1 MNHNS, CDR2 SASEGT. CDR3 length equals 15 residues. Germline trimming cut 7 bases from V and 4 bases from J; bases unmatched to any gene: 10. The CDR3 loop reads CASTQGVAANQPQHF. As DNA, the CDR3 is TGTGCCAGCACCCAGGGGGTGGCAGCTAATCAGCCCCAGCATTTT.

This clone has only one observation. The chain links TRBV7-9 to TRBJ1-5; weak D call: TRBD1 (5 bases). Germline assignment: CDR1 SEHNR and CDR2 FQNEAQ (reference sequence). V was clipped by 2 bases and J by 4 bases, with 15 bases between them. The CDR3 length is 16 residues. The CDR3 is CASSLTMGRENQPQHF. As DNA, the CDR3 is TGTGCCAGCAGCTTAACTATGGGACGTGAGAATCAGCCCCAGCATTTT.

The V and J genes are TRBV10-3 and TRBJ1-1; D gene ambiguous. Germline-derived CDR1 and CDR2 are ENHRY and SYGVKD. The CDR3 runs to 13 residues. The V end lost 8 bases, the J end lost 0 bases, and 10 bases lay between the germline ends. CDR3 sequence: CAIPKRMNTEAFF. The DNA of the CDR3 is TGTGCCATCCCGAAGCGAATGAACACTGAAGCTTTCTTT.

Comments on this clone: The same CDR3 is also encoded by other DNA sequences in this sample. The chain links TRBV5-1 to TRBJ2-7; 12 positions agree with TRBD2. Germline trimming cut 4 bases from V and 3 bases from J; bases unmatched to any gene: 2. The germline gives CDR1 SGHRS, CDR2 YFSETQ. The CDR3 runs 14 residues. DNA of the CDR3: TGCGCCAGCAGCCGGACTAGCGGGATCTACGAGCAGTACTTC. Encoded protein: CASSRTSGIYEQYF.

The gene calls are TRBV2 and TRBJ2-3; 8 nucleotides match TRBD2. There are 16 residues in the CDR3. Germline-derived CDR1 and CDR2 are SNHLY and FYNNEI. The trim removed 3 bases at V and 1 base at J, leaving 6 bases unmatched. CDR3 bases: TGTGCCAGCAGTGAGTTAGCGGGAACACGCACAGATACGCAGTATTTT. Translating it yields CASSELAGTRTDTQYF.

About this clone itself: This same CDR3 is encoded by further DNA sequences in the sample. The V call is TRBV2, the J call TRBJ2-7; no firm D call. The germline gives CDR1 SNHLY, CDR2 FYNNEI. This CDR3 region has 11 residues. V was trimmed by 8 bases and J by 1 base, leaving 6 bases between them. CDR3 bases: TGTGCCAGCCGGGTTTCCTACGAGCAGTACTTC. Protein sequence: CASRVSYEQYF.

The rearrangement joins TRBV18 to TRBJ2-7; 11 bases align to TRBD2. Per the germline V gene, CDR1 is KGHSH and CDR2 is LQKENI. The V gene end was trimmed by 0 bases and the J gene end by 5 bases; junction bases not matched to a gene: 6. The CDR3 covers 16 residues. The chain's CDR3 is CASSPPTSGSRNEQYF. The CDR3 bases are TGTGCCAGCTCACCACCAACTAGCGGGAGTCGGAACGAGCAGTACTTC. The variable domain in full, completed from reference TRBV18 and TRBJ2-7, reads NAGVMQNPRHLVRRRGQEARLRCSPMKGHSHVYWYRQLPEEGLKFMVYLQKENIIDESGMPKERFSAEFPKEGPSILRIQQVVRGDSAAYFCASSPPTSGSRNEQYFGPGTRLTVT.

The J gene is TRBJ2-7, the V gene TRBV5-1; a possible D gene is TRBD2 (6 bases). Germline CDR1 is SGHRS and CDR2 is YFSETQ. Trimming removed 0 bases from V and 4 bases from J, with 17 bases in between. The CDR3 runs 16 residues. CDR3 DNA sequence: TGCGCCAGCAGCTTGGGCCGGAGGGGCTCCGGGTACGAGCAGTACTTC. Translating it yields CASSLGRRGSGYEQYF.

The V call is TRBV7-2, the J call TRBJ2-1; 7 nucleotides align to TRBD2. CDR3 length: 15 amino acids. With 5 bases clipped from V and 4 bases from J, the junction kept 8 bases outside the gene matches. Germline CDR1 reads SGHTA; CDR2 reads FQGNSA. CDR3 coding DNA: TGTGCCAGCAGCGTAGGACTAGACGGATACAATGAGCAGTTCTTC. Residues: CASSVGLDGYNEQFF. Full variable domain (rest looked up from reference TRBV7-2 and TRBJ2-1): GAGVSQSPSNKVTEKGKDVELRCDPISGHTALYWYRQSLGQGLEFLIYFQGNSAPDKSGLPSDRFSAERTGGSVSTLTIQRTQQEDSAVYLCASSVGLDGYNEQFFGPGTRLTVL.

The chain has TRBV5-1 and TRBJ2-5; 7 bases agree with TRBD1. V shed 4 bases, J shed 3 bases, and the junction held 6 bases outside the gene matches. This CDR3 has 14 residues. CDR1 is SGHRS, CDR2 YFSETQ, per germline. CDR3 in DNA: TGCGCCAGCAGCGTGGGACAGATTGAAGAGACCCAGTACTTC. Its protein product is CASSVGQIEETQYF. Looking up the rest from reference TRBV5-1 and TRBJ2-5 gives the full variable domain: KAGVTQTPRYLIKTRGQQVTLSCSPISGHRSVSWYQQTPGQGLQFLFEYFSETQRNKGNFPGRFSGRQFSNSRSEMNVSTLELGDSALYLCASSVGQIEETQYFGPGTRLLVL.

The rearrangement links TRBV11-1 to TRBJ2-5; possibly TRBD1 or TRBD2 for D (5 bases each). Trimming left V 5 bases short and J 7 bases short, with 20 bases between. This CDR3 spans 15 amino acids. The germline V gene has CDR1 SGHAT and CDR2 FQDESV (reference sequence). CDR3: CASSAPEEGRVTQYF. Written as DNA, the CDR3 is TGTGCCAGCAGCGCCCCAGAAGAGGGACGCGTGACCCAGTACTTC. The full variable domain, with the rest looked up from reference TRBV11-1 and TRBJ2-5, is EAEVAQSPRYKITEKSQAVAFWCDPISGHATLYWYRQILGQGPELLVQFQDESVVDDSQLPKDRFSAERLKGVDSTLKIQPAELGDSAMYLCASSAPEEGRVTQYFGPGTRLLVL.

The chain combines TRBV4-1 with TRBJ1-5, with D hard to call. Germline CDR1 is MGHRA and CDR2 is YSYEKL. The germline V and J ends were trimmed by 0 bases and 7 bases, with 10 bases remaining between them. This CDR3 has 14 amino acids. In nucleotides, the CDR3 is TGCGCCAGCAGCCAAGATTGGGGTAGCCAGCCCCAGCATTTT. This encodes CASSQDWGSQPQHF.

V gene TRBV18 combines with J gene TRBJ2-1; D gene ambiguous. This CDR3 spans 15 amino acids. V lost 2 bases and J 4 bases, leaving 12 bases between the germline ends. Looked up from germline, CDR1 is KGHSH and CDR2 is LQKENI. The CDR3 reads CASSPVVPGYNEQFF. Here the CDR3 DNA reads TGTGCCAGCTCACCAGTTGTGCCTGGGTACAATGAGCAGTTCTTC.

In its sample, this clone was seen a few times. This rearrangement joins TRBV19 to TRBJ1-5, with TRBD1 identical over 8 bases. CDR1 and CDR2 from the germline V gene are LNHDA and SQIVND (reference sequence). The CDR3 sequence is 15 residues long. V was clipped by 5 bases and J by 6 bases; unmatched bases: 9. DNA of the CDR3: TGTGCCAGTAGTGCCACAGGGGGTCGGAGTCAGCCCCAGCATTTT. This translates into CASSATGGRSQPQHF.

The rearrangement links TRBV7-3 to TRBJ2-2; 8 nucleotides match TRBD2. Germline trimming cut 3 bases from V and 2 bases from J; bases unmatched to any gene: 5. There are 16 residues in the CDR3. The germline gives CDR1 SGHTA, CDR2 FQGTGA. The CDR3: CASSFLSGTNTGELFF. Here the CDR3 DNA reads TGTGCCAGCAGCTTCCTTAGCGGGACTAACACCGGGGAGCTGTTTTTT.

On this clone itself: The same CDR3 arises from other DNA sequences in this sample as well. V is TRBV18 and J is TRBJ1-3, with D possibly TRBD1 on 6 matching bases. Per germline, CDR1 KGHSH and CDR2 LQKENI. CDR3 length: 13 residues. V was trimmed by 6 bases and J by 4 bases, leaving 10 bases between them. In DNA form, the CDR3 reads TGTGCCAGCTCTCAAGGGACAGGAAACACCATATATTTT. Protein sequence: CASSQGTGNTIYF.

The chain carries TRBV2 and TRBJ2-5; possible D gene TRBD1, 5 bases. The CDR3 sequence is 14 residues long. V lost 2 bases and J 5 bases, leaving 12 bases between the germline ends. The V gene's germline CDR1 is SNHLY and CDR2 FYNNEI. The CDR3 protein is CASSEIPGSETQYF. The CDR3 DNA reads TGTGCCAGCAGTGAAATACCAGGGTCGGAGACCCAGTACTTC.

The genes are TRBV7-3 and TRBJ1-1; no firm D call. Germline V lookup: CDR1 SGHTA, CDR2 FQGTGA. This CDR3 has 13 residues. Trimming removed 4 bases at V and 8 bases at J, with 14 bases between. CDR3 amino acids: CASSYQPEAEAFF. For the CDR3, the DNA is TGTGCCAGCAGCTACCAGCCGGAGGCCGAAGCTTTCTTT.

This clone was counted once. The chain uses TRBV14 and TRBJ2-7; 13 bases map to TRBD2. The CDR3 is 16 residues long. V trimming: 0 bases; J trimming: 4 bases; junction bases outside the gene matches: 3. Germline V gene lookup returns CDR1 SGHDN and CDR2 FVKESK. CDR3 nucleotides: TGTGCCAGCAGCCAAGATCTGACTAGCGGGAGGTACGAGCAGTACTTC. Its protein is CASSQDLTSGRYEQYF.

This chain joins TRBV5-1 and TRBJ1-2; no firm D call. This CDR3 comprises 15 residues. The germline V gene encodes CDR1 SGHRS and CDR2 YFSETQ. V gave up 4 bases and J gave up 0 bases, with 13 bases separating them. The CDR3 nucleotides are TGCGCCAGCAGCCCACTTTCAGTAGCTAACTATGGCTACACCTTC. This encodes CASSPLSVANYGYTF.